This T cell receptor (beta chain) is from a study of blood T cell repertoires in COVID-19. In germline, CDR1 is LGHDT, CDR2 YNNKEL (reference sequence). V lost 0 bases and J lost 0; bases outside the gene matches: 11. The CDR3 consists of 19 residues. In the authors' workflow: From reference gene primer amplification, estimates of nucleated cell counts were derived. Some clones are missing from TCRdb's copy, which holds only in-frame ones; the method was immunoSEQ multiplex PCR. V, J and clone size reflect that table, while D and trimming were determined from the DNA. The table includes approximately 99,000 clones, just over 85% detected once.

The material sequenced was peripheral blood. This rearrangement joins TRBV3-1 (or the pseudogene TRBV3-2) to TRBJ2-7; TRBD1 matches at 10 bases. This sequence was found in a man aged 50 to 59 with COVID-19, enrolled during active disease. CDR3 in amino acids: CASSQELRQGAYSSYEQYF. The CDR3 bases are TGTGCCAGCAGCCAAGAATTGCGACAGGGGGCGTACAGCTCCTACGAGCAGTACTTC.